The rows below give T cell receptor beta chains drawn from one sample of a study of T cell repertoires in cytomegalovirus infection. In TCRdb, the reads were re-called with MiXCR into one record per CDR3 protein. The sample shows about 920,000 distinct CDR3 sequences, roughly a third of them seen only once. These receptors lack a known antigen. Sequencing was performed on cultured CD8+ T cells from PBMCs, taken from culture after CMV antigen stimulation. The source is a human donor in good health (CMV status not recorded). Some clones in this sample may be carry-over from other donors' samples. CDR3s include the opening cysteine and the closing phenylalanine or tryptophan. The order of the fields is V gene, D gene, J gene, clone size, CDR3 protein, CDR3 DNA. D genes are given only for firm matches. Not all rows give a size; the values are once, few, many and, for expanded clones, a class.

v_gene: TRBV7-6
d_gene: NA
j_gene: TRBJ2-1
abundance: NA
CDR3aa: CASSYPRGPDSSYNEQFF
CDR3nt: TGTGCCAGCAGCTACCCCAGGGGTCCGGACTCCTCCTACAATGAGCAGTTCTTC

v_gene: TRBV6-1
d_gene: NA
j_gene: TRBJ1-1
abundance: NA
CDR3aa: CASSEVDIRTNTEAFF
CDR3nt: TGTGCCAGCAGTGAAGTTGATATCAGGACTAACACTGAAGCTTTCTTT

v_gene: TRBV27
d_gene: NA
j_gene: TRBJ2-1
abundance: NA
CDR3aa: CASSFNPIMGDKGNGYNEQFF
CDR3nt: TGTGCCAGCAGTTTTAACCCCATCATGGGCGACAAGGGAAACGGCTACAATGAGCAGTTCTTC

v_gene: TRBV6-6
d_gene: TRBD1
j_gene: TRBJ2-7
abundance: NA
CDR3aa: CASSWGDRVSYEQYF
CDR3nt: TGTGCCAGCAGTTGGGGGGACAGGGTCTCCTACGAGCAGTACTTC

v_gene: TRBV7-9
d_gene: NA
j_gene: TRBJ2-5
abundance: few
CDR3aa: CASSFYGPLRF
CDR3nt: TGTGCCAGCAGCTTTTATGGGCCTCTCCGCTTC

v_gene: TRBV5-5
d_gene: TRBD1
j_gene: TRBJ1-1
abundance: few
CDR3aa: CASRTPGQGRSNTEAFF
CDR3nt: TGTGCCAGCAGGACCCCGGGACAGGGGCGGTCAAACACTGAAGCTTTCTTT

v_gene: TRBV7-6
d_gene: NA
j_gene: TRBJ1-4
abundance: NA
CDR3aa: CASSPRQLPATNEKLFF
CDR3nt: TGTGCCAGCAGCCCGCGACAGCTTCCTGCAACTAATGAAAAACTGTTTTTT

v_gene: TRBV6-5
d_gene: NA
j_gene: TRBJ2-3
abundance: few
CDR3aa: CASSRGEKPFGTDTQYF
CDR3nt: TGTGCCAGCAGCCGAGGTGAGAAGCCTTTCGGCACAGATACGCAGTATTTT

v_gene: TRBV12-5
d_gene: NA
j_gene: TRBJ2-7
abundance: NA
CDR3aa: CASGLPTQGSYEQYF
CDR3nt: TGTGCTAGTGGTTTGCCGACGCAGGGGTCCTACGAGCAGTACTTC

v_gene: TRBV6-6
d_gene: NA
j_gene: TRBJ1-1
abundance: NA
CDR3aa: CASTSTLVNTEAFF
CDR3nt: TGTGCCAGCACTTCCACCCTAGTGAACACTGAAGCTTTCTTT

v_gene: TRBV6-2/TRBV6-3
d_gene: NA
j_gene: TRBJ1-2
abundance: few
CDR3aa: CASRWADYPSNYGYTF
CDR3nt: TGTGCCAGCAGATGGGCGGACTATCCTTCTAACTATGGCTACACCTTC

v_gene: TRBV19
d_gene: NA
j_gene: TRBJ1-5
abundance: NA
CDR3aa: CASSIPPGQSNQPQHF
CDR3nt: TGTGCCAGTAGTATACCCCCAGGACAAAGCAATCAGCCCCAGCATTTT

v_gene: TRBV7-6
d_gene: TRBD1
j_gene: TRBJ1-2
abundance: NA
CDR3aa: CASSSNRGSKGNYGYTF
CDR3nt: TGTGCCAGCAGCTCGAACAGGGGTTCGAAGGGGAACTATGGCTACACCTTC

v_gene: TRBV5-8
d_gene: NA
j_gene: TRBJ1-5
abundance: NA
CDR3aa: CASSSTKYPWESQHF
CDR3nt: TGTGCCAGCAGCTCTACTAAGTACCCTTGGGAGTCCCAGCATTTT

v_gene: TRBV14
d_gene: NA
j_gene: TRBJ2-1
abundance: few
CDR3aa: CASQPHVDEQFF
CDR3nt: TGTGCCAGCCAACCCCACGTGGATGAGCAGTTCTTC

v_gene: TRBV10-3
d_gene: NA
j_gene: TRBJ2-5
abundance: few
CDR3aa: CAIRTRAENQETQYF
CDR3nt: TGTGCCATCAGGACCCGGGCGGAGAACCAAGAGACCCAGTACTTC

v_gene: TRBV6-1
d_gene: TRBD1
j_gene: TRBJ1-5
abundance: few
CDR3aa: CASRPGTGKDQPQHF
CDR3nt: TGTGCCAGCAGACCCGGGACAGGGAAGGATCAGCCCCAGCATTTT

v_gene: TRBV11-2
d_gene: NA
j_gene: TRBJ1-4
abundance: NA
CDR3aa: CASSPGVMANEKLFF
CDR3nt: TGTGCCAGCAGCCCAGGGGTTATGGCTAATGAAAAACTGTTTTTT

v_gene: TRBV27
d_gene: TRBD1
j_gene: TRBJ2-5
abundance: NA
CDR3aa: CASRSTGPQETQYF
CDR3nt: TGTGCCAGCAGATCGACAGGGCCTCAAGAGACCCAGTACTTC

v_gene: TRBV11-2
d_gene: NA
j_gene: TRBJ2-4
abundance: NA
CDR3aa: CASSLWQENIQYF
CDR3nt: TGTGCCAGCAGCTTATGGCAAGAAAACATTCAGTACTTC

v_gene: TRBV7-9
d_gene: NA
j_gene: TRBJ2-5
abundance: few
CDR3aa: CASSTPTGRETQYF
CDR3nt: TGTGCCAGCAGCACCCCGACAGGGAGGGAGACCCAGTACTTC

v_gene: TRBV25-1
d_gene: NA
j_gene: TRBJ2-1
abundance: NA
CDR3aa: CASTQGYNEQFF
CDR3nt: TGTGCCAGCACCCAAGGATACAATGAGCAGTTCTTC

v_gene: TRBV27
d_gene: NA
j_gene: TRBJ2-7
abundance: NA
CDR3aa: CASSLGPVSYEQYF
CDR3nt: TGTGCCAGCAGTTTAGGGCCTGTCTCCTACGAGCAGTACTTC

v_gene: TRBV4-1
d_gene: TRBD1
j_gene: TRBJ2-6
abundance: few
CDR3aa: CASSQVGQAFSGANVLTF
CDR3nt: TGCGCCAGCAGCCAAGTTGGACAGGCCTTCTCTGGGGCCAACGTCCTGACTTTC

v_gene: TRBV7-8
d_gene: NA
j_gene: TRBJ2-6
abundance: many
CDR3aa: CASSRTRGISGANVLTF
CDR3nt: TGTGCCAGCAGCCGGACAAGAGGCATCTCTGGGGCCAACGTCCTGACTTTC

v_gene: TRBV4-1
d_gene: NA
j_gene: TRBJ1-6
abundance: NA
CDR3aa: CASTDRTGRNSPLHF
CDR3nt: TGCGCCAGCACGGACCGGACCGGGAGGAATTCACCCCTCCACTTT

v_gene: TRBV4-2
d_gene: TRBD2
j_gene: TRBJ2-1
abundance: once
CDR3aa: CASSSIAGVYNEQFF
CDR3nt: TGTGCCAGCAGCTCTATAGCGGGGGTCTACAATGAGCAGTTCTTC

v_gene: TRBV7-6
d_gene: NA
j_gene: TRBJ2-7
abundance: few
CDR3aa: CASSRETGSEQYF
CDR3nt: TGTGCCAGCAGCCGAGAGACAGGTAGCGAGCAGTACTTC

v_gene: TRBV28
d_gene: TRBD1
j_gene: TRBJ1-2
abundance: NA
CDR3aa: CASSFDSRTGLVGGYTF
CDR3nt: TGTGCCAGCAGCTTTGACTCTCGGACAGGGCTGGTCGGTGGCTACACCTTC

v_gene: TRBV7-3
d_gene: NA
j_gene: TRBJ1-5
abundance: NA
CDR3aa: CASNPPVPICQPQHF
CDR3nt: TGTGCCAGCAACCCCCCCGTCCCAATTTGTCAGCCCCAGCATTTT

v_gene: TRBV11-2
d_gene: NA
j_gene: TRBJ1-4
abundance: few
CDR3aa: CASSPRFSTNEKLFF
CDR3nt: TGTGCCAGCAGCCCGCGGTTTTCAACTAATGAAAAACTGTTTTTT

v_gene: TRBV7-6
d_gene: NA
j_gene: TRBJ2-2
abundance: NA
CDR3aa: CASSELVASGELFF
CDR3nt: TGTGCCAGCAGCGAGTTAGTCGCGTCCGGGGAGCTGTTTTTT

v_gene: TRBV27
d_gene: TRBD2
j_gene: TRBJ2-1
abundance: once
CDR3aa: CASSTSGGLQFF
CDR3nt: TGTGCCAGCAGCACTAGCGGGGGTTTACAGTTCTTC

v_gene: TRBV9
d_gene: NA
j_gene: TRBJ2-1
abundance: NA
CDR3aa: CASSVGGDNEQFF
CDR3nt: TGTGCTAGCAGCGTAGGGGGTGACAATGAGCAGTTCTTC

v_gene: TRBV7-2
d_gene: NA
j_gene: TRBJ2-5
abundance: NA
CDR3aa: CASSSGGPQETQYF
CDR3nt: TGTGCCAGCAGTTCTGGGGGACCCCAAGAGACCCAGTACTTC

v_gene: TRBV19
d_gene: NA
j_gene: TRBJ2-1
abundance: NA
CDR3aa: CASSIDLSDEQFF
CDR3nt: TGTGCCAGTAGTATAGATCTATCCGATGAGCAGTTCTTC

v_gene: TRBV6-1
d_gene: TRBD2
j_gene: TRBJ2-1
abundance: NA
CDR3aa: CASSEALVGGAVDEQFF
CDR3nt: TGTGCCAGCAGTGAAGCGCTTGTCGGGGGGGCCGTCGATGAGCAGTTCTTC

v_gene: TRBV11-2
d_gene: NA
j_gene: TRBJ1-4
abundance: NA
CDR3aa: CASRRGGAHGPREKLFF
CDR3nt: TGTGCCAGCAGAAGAGGGGGGGCGCACGGCCCCCGAGAAAAACTGTTTTTT

v_gene: TRBV6-5
d_gene: TRBD2
j_gene: TRBJ2-3
abundance: NA
CDR3aa: CASSWGDYTDTQYF
CDR3nt: TGTGCCAGCAGTTGGGGGGACTACACAGATACGCAGTATTTT

v_gene: TRBV20-1
d_gene: TRBD1
j_gene: TRBJ2-2
abundance: few
CDR3aa: CSASSTGTDNTGELFF
CDR3nt: TGCAGTGCTTCAAGTACCGGGACAGATAACACCGGGGAGCTGTTTTTT

v_gene: TRBV14
d_gene: NA
j_gene: TRBJ2-7
abundance: NA
CDR3aa: CASSQEQREQYF
CDR3nt: TGTGCCAGCAGCCAAGAACAGCGCGAGCAGTACTTC

v_gene: TRBV19
d_gene: NA
j_gene: TRBJ2-7
abundance: NA
CDR3aa: CASSKDGYYEQYF
CDR3nt: TGTGCCAGTAGTAAGGACGGTTACTACGAGCAGTACTTC

v_gene: TRBV20-1
d_gene: NA
j_gene: TRBJ2-7
abundance: few
CDR3aa: CSASLRYEQYF
CDR3nt: TGCAGTGCTAGCCTCCGATACGAGCAGTACTTC

v_gene: TRBV4-1
d_gene: NA
j_gene: TRBJ1-1
abundance: NA
CDR3aa: CASSPPGDEYTEAFF
CDR3nt: TGCGCCAGCAGCCCGCCGGGAGACGAGTACACTGAAGCTTTCTTT

v_gene: TRBV6-5
d_gene: TRBD1
j_gene: TRBJ2-7
abundance: few
CDR3aa: CASSYGDSQSSYEQYF
CDR3nt: TGTGCCAGCAGTTACGGGGACAGCCAAAGCTCCTACGAGCAGTACTTC

v_gene: TRBV27
d_gene: TRBD2
j_gene: TRBJ2-3
abundance: NA
CDR3aa: CASSLGLVSDTQYF
CDR3nt: TGTGCCAGCAGTTTAGGACTAGTCTCAGATACGCAGTATTTT